Sequencing of this T cell receptor beta chain was carried out in a study of regulatory T cells in long-lasting Graves disease. On the study more broadly: Patients met the persistent Graves' disease definition after over 5 years of antithyroid drugs with positive TSH receptor antibodies.

The table lists this clonotype with a few counts. Antigen: not known. CDR3 regions were amplified by Arm-PCR using iRepertoire HTBI primers to build TCR beta libraries. Using its own MiXCR run on the multiplex PCR reads, TCRdb lists one record per CDR3 protein. The sample contains hundreds of thousands of distinct CDR3 sequences, roughly a fifth of which appear only once. CDR3 length equals 15 residues. CDR1 SGHTS and CDR2 YDEGEE come from the germline V gene. The junction had 5 bases not matched to a gene; V was cut back by 0 bases and J by 6 bases. Study observations and caveats: Newly diagnosed Graves' patients exceeded persistent ones in TCR diversity.

As for time point: persistent/refractory GD, antithyroid drugs over 5 years with positive TRAb. Scientists built the TCR library using RNA that was extracted from PBMCs. Patients with Graves' disease were diagnosed by American Thyroid Association guidelines. The sample in question was peripheral blood mononuclear cells (PBMCs), obtained when the disease was refractory, from a patient treated with antithyroid drugs. The chain carries TRBV5-8 and TRBJ2-7; TRBD2 matches at 11 bases. The receptor's source is a female donor with Graves disease. The CDR3 coding sequence is TGTGCCAGCAGCTTGGAACTAGCGGGAGTCGTCGAGCAGTACTTC. This gives the protein CASSLELAGVVEQYF. The variable domain in full, with the rest retrieved from reference TRBV5-8 and TRBJ2-7, is EAGVTQSPTHLIKTRGQQATLRCSPISGHTSVYWYQQALGLGLQFLLWYDEGEERNRGNFPPRFSGRQFPNYSSELNVNALELEDSALYLCASSLELAGVVEQYFGPGTRLTVT.